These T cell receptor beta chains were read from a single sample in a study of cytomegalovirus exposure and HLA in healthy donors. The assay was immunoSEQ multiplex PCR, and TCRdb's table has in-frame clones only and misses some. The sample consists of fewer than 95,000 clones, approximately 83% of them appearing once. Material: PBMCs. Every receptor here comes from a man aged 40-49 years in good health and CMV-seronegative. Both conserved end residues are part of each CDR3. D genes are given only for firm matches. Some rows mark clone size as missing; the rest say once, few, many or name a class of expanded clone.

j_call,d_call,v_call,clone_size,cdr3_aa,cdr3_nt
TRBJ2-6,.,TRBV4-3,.,CASSQEAGRGYTSGANVLTF,TGCGCCAGCAGCCAAGAGGCGGGCAGGGGCTATACCTCTGGGGCCAACGTCCTGACTTTC
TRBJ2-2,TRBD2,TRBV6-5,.,CASRVAGTNTGELFF,TGTGCCAGCAGAGTAGCGGGGACGAACACCGGGGAGCTGTTTTTT
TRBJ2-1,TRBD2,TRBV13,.,CASSPSGLAGGLDVYEQFF,TGTGCCAGCAGTCCCTCGGGACTAGCGGGGGGCCTGGATGTCTATGAGCAGTTCTTC
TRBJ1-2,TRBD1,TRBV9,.,CASSVVRDSTYGYTF,TGTGCCAGCAGCGTAGTTAGGGACAGCACCTATGGCTACACCTTC
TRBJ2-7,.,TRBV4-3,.,CASSQDRGAGDEQYF,TGCGCCAGCAGCCAAGATCGGGGGGCTGGGGACGAGCAGTACTTC
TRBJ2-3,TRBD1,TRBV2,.,CASRDRTGSNQPQYF,TGTGCCAGCAGAGACCGGACAGGGAGCAATCAGCCCCAGTATTTT
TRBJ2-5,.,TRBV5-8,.,CASSSTDRYQETQYF,TGTGCCAGCAGCTCGACTGACAGGTACCAAGAGACCCAGTACTTC
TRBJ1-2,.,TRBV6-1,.,CASRLNRANYGYTF,TGTGCCAGCAGACTTAACAGGGCTAACTATGGCTACACCTTC
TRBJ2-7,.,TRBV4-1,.,CASSQEGGGYIGEQYF,TGCGCCAGCAGCCAAGAGGGGGGGGGCTACATCGGCGAGCAGTACTTC
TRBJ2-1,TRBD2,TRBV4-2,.,CASSPSGGSYNEQFF,TGTGCCAGCAGCCCTAGCGGGGGCTCCTACAATGAGCAGTTCTTC
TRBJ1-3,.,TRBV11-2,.,CASSLDSGVSGNTIYF,TGTGCCAGCAGCTTAGATTCCGGGGTCTCTGGAAACACCATATATTTT
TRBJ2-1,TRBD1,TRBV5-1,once,CASSSRLQGAITYNEQFF,TGCGCCAGCAGTTCCAGATTACAGGGGGCGATTACCTACAATGAGCAGTTCTTC
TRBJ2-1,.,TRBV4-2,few,CASSQVGHYNEQFF,TGTGCCAGCAGCCAAGTGGGGCATTACAATGAGCAGTTCTTC
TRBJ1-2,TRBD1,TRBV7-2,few,CASNTPGQGNYGYTF,TGTGCCAGCAATACCCCGGGACAGGGTAACTATGGCTACACCTTC
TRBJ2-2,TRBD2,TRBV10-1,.,CASRGLAVTGELFF,TGCGCCAGCAGGGGACTAGCGGTAACCGGGGAGCTGTTTTTT
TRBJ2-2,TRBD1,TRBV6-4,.,CASSPDLGQGATGELFF,TGTGCCAGCAGTCCCGACTTGGGACAGGGGGCAACCGGGGAGCTGTTTTTT
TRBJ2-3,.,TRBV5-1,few,CASSLAVAESTDTQYF,TGCGCCAGCAGCTTGGCGGTAGCGGAGAGCACAGATACGCAGTATTTT
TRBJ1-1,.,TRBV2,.,CASSLEPGGAFF,TGTGCCAGCAGCCTAGAACCGGGTGGTGCTTTCTTT
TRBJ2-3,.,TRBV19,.,CASSIVGGGTSEDTQYF,TGTGCCAGTAGTATAGTAGGGGGCGGGACTTCAGAGGATACGCAGTATTTT
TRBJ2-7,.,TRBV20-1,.,CSATTMNEQYF,TGCAGTGCCACCACAATGAACGAGCAGTACTTC
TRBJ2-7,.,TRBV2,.,CASNQGSSYEQYF,TGTGCCAGCAACCAGGGAAGCTCCTACGAGCAGTACTTC
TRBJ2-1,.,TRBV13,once,CASLKQGWGLNEQFF,TGTGCCAGCCTCAAACAGGGTTGGGGATTGAATGAGCAGTTCTTC
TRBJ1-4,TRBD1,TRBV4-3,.,CASSQATGSNEKLFF,TGCGCCAGCAGCCAAGCGACAGGGTCTAATGAAAAACTGTTTTTT
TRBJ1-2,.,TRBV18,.,CASSPSVYGYTF,TGTGCCAGCTCACCTTCGGTGTATGGCTACACCTTC
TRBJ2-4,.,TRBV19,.,CASTSLAKNIQYF,TGTGCCAGTACGTCGTTAGCCAAAAACATTCAGTACTTC
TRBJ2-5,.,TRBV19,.,CASSVRGKETQYF,TGTGCCAGTAGTGTGAGGGGGAAAGAGACCCAGTACTTC
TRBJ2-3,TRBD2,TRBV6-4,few,CASSVTSGGTDTQYF,TGTGCCAGCAGTGTGACTAGCGGGGGGACAGATACGCAGTATTTT
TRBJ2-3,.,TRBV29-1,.,CSVVSGGTDTQYF,TGCAGCGTTGTATCCGGAGGAACAGATACGCAGTATTTT
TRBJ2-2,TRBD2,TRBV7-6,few,CASSLEPSGGGNTGELFF,TGTGCCAGCAGCTTAGAGCCTAGCGGGGGGGGGAACACCGGGGAGCTGTTTTTT
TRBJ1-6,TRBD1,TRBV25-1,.,CASKGTGVSTPLHF,TGTGCCAGCAAGGGGACAGGGGTTTCTACACCCCTCCACTTT
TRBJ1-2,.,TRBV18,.,CASSPRESAGYTF,TGTGCCAGCTCACCTCGGGAGTCTGCTGGCTACACCTTC
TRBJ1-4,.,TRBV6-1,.,CASSVAAGGKLFF,TGTGCCAGCAGTGTAGCGGCCGGGGGAAAACTGTTTTTT
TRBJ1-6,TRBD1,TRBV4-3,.,CASSQDGTVNSPLHF,TGCGCCAGCAGCCAAGATGGGACAGTTAATTCACCCCTCCACTTT
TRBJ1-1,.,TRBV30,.,CASIYTEAFF,TGTGCCTCTATATACACTGAAGCTTTCTTT
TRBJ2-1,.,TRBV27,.,CATSSGFHNEQFF,TGTGCCACATCGTCAGGGTTCCACAATGAGCAGTTCTTC
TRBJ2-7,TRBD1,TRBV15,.,CATSRGTGSSYEQYF,TGTGCCACCAGCAGAGGGACAGGTAGCTCCTACGAGCAGTACTTC
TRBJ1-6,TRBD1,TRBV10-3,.,CAISESTGQGYNSPLHF,TGTGCCATCAGTGAGTCTACGGGACAGGGATATAATTCACCCCTCCACTTT
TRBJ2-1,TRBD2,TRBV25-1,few,CASTQKSSGEPYNEQFF,TGTGCCAGCACCCAAAAGAGTAGCGGGGAGCCTTACAATGAGCAGTTCTTC
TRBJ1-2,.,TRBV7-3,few,CASSPPFGRDGYTF,TGTGCCAGCAGCCCCCCTTTTGGGAGGGATGGCTACACCTTC
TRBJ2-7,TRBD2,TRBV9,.,CASSTGTTYEQYF,TGTGCCAGCAGCACCGGGACTACCTACGAGCAGTACTTC
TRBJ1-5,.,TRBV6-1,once,CASSEVMSYSNQPQHF,TGTGCCAGCAGTGAAGTTATGAGTTATAGCAATCAGCCCCAGCATTTT
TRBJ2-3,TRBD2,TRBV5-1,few,CASSFLSGGGLDTQYF,TGCGCCAGCAGCTTCTTGAGCGGGGGGGGGTTAGATACGCAGTATTTT
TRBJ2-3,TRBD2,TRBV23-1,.,CASSQSSLAGGSLSTDTQYF,TGCGCCAGCAGTCAATCGTCCCTAGCGGGGGGCTCCCTTAGCACAGATACGCAGTATTTT
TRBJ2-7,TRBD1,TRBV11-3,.,CASSLLLPGRIRGLCGEQYF,TGTGCCAGCAGCTTATTATTACCCGGCAGGATTAGGGGGCTCTGCGGCGAGCAGTACTTC
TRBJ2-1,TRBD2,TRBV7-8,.,CASSLASSGGIYNEQFF,TGTGCCAGCAGCTTAGCGTCTAGCGGGGGGATTTACAATGAGCAGTTCTTC
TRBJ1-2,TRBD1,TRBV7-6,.,CASSGTGRYGYTF,TGTGCCAGCAGCGGGACAGGGAGGTATGGCTACACCTTC
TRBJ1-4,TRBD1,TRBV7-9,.,CASSFRNRGKGNEKLFF,TGTGCCAGCAGCTTCAGAAACAGGGGCAAAGGTAATGAAAAACTGTTTTTT
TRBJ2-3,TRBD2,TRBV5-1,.,CASSLMPGRGGDTQYF,TGCGCCAGCAGCTTGATGCCCGGGAGGGGGGGAGATACGCAGTATTTT
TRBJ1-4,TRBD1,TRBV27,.,CASRPWTGVEKLFF,TGTGCCAGCAGACCCTGGACAGGGGTCGAAAAACTGTTTTTT
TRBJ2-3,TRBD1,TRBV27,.,CASNTGGRLDTQYF,TGTGCCAGCAATACAGGGGGCAGGTTAGATACGCAGTATTTT
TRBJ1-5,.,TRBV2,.,CASSDNRDHQPQHF,TGTGCCAGCAGTGACAACAGGGACCATCAGCCCCAGCATTTT